Listed below are T cell receptor beta chains from one sample, sequenced in a study of response to subunit inactivated influenza vaccine. MiXCR was run by TCRdb on the RT-PCR reads, yielding one entry per CDR3 protein. The table shows hundreds of thousands of distinct CDR3 sequences, with around 8% occurring only once. Source: PBMCs from blood, taken around 25 months after vaccination. The origin of the receptors is a man aged 50-75 years who received an inactivated influenza vaccine. CDR3s include the opening cysteine and the closing phenylalanine or tryptophan. The D gene is left open where the match is weak. Only part of the rows carry a size: once, few, many, or a class if the clone is expanded.

D	size	V	length	J	CDR3	DNA
-	-	TRBV6-1	15	TRBJ1-2	CASRGGTGGGDGYTF	TGTGCCAGCAGGGGCGGTACAGGAGGAGGTGATGGCTACACCTTC
TRBD2	-	TRBV20-1	14	TRBJ2-7	CSAETSGSFYEQYF	TGCAGTGCGGAAACTAGCGGGAGCTTCTACGAGCAGTACTTC
TRBD1	-	TRBV7-2	15	TRBJ1-2	CASSWDRGATYGYTF	TGTGCCAGCAGCTGGGACAGGGGGGCTACCTATGGCTACACCTTC
TRBD1	-	TRBV4-1	22	TRBJ1-5	CASSQDIFPRRGQIGSNQPQHF	TGCGCCAGCAGCCAAGATATCTTCCCCCGCAGGGGGCAAATCGGGAGCAATCAGCCCCAGCATTTT
TRBD2	-	TRBV7-2	15	TRBJ2-7	CASSLDPSGRGRQYF	TGTGCCAGCAGCTTAGATCCTAGCGGGAGGGGTCGGCAGTACTTC
TRBD2	-	TRBV20-1	18	TRBJ2-1	CSARDRAITSGRVNEQFF	TGCAGTGCTAGAGATCGGGCTATAACTAGCGGGAGGGTCAATGAGCAGTTCTTC
TRBD1	-	TRBV10-3	14	TRBJ2-7	CAISVWDRANEQYF	TGTGCCATCAGTGTGTGGGACAGGGCCAACGAGCAGTACTTC
TRBD2	-	TRBV7-2	17	TRBJ2-1	CASSPASGGPSYNEQFF	TGTGCCAGCAGCCCTGCTAGCGGGGGCCCCTCCTACAATGAGCAGTTCTTC
TRBD2	-	TRBV14	20	TRBJ2-1	CASSPGLEGLAGGSYNEQFF	TGTGCCAGCAGCCCTGGTCTTGAGGGACTAGCGGGAGGATCCTACAATGAGCAGTTCTTC
-	few	TRBV6-5	15	TRBJ2-6	CASSYSMSGANVLTF	TGTGCCAGCAGCTATAGTATGTCTGGGGCCAACGTCCTGACTTTC
TRBD2	few	TRBV7-9	16	TRBJ2-3	CASSFGLAGGTDTQYF	TGTGCCAGCAGCTTCGGACTAGCGGGAGGCACAGATACGCAGTATTTT
-	-	TRBV3-1	15	TRBJ2-1	CASSLYQGSYNEQFF	TGTGCCAGCAGCCTCTACCAGGGGTCCTACAATGAGCAGTTCTTC
-	many	TRBV10-3	17	TRBJ2-1	CAISSLGRGESYNEQFF	TGTGCCATCTCATCGCTGGGCCGGGGCGAGTCCTACAATGAGCAGTTCTTC
-	-	TRBV20-1	15	TRBJ2-1	CTADPGLGAYNEQFF	TGCACTGCTGACCCGGGACTTGGGGCCTACAATGAGCAGTTCTTC